This T cell receptor beta chain comes out of a study of blood T cell repertoires in COVID-19. Overall study: COVID-19 samples from acute and convalescent phases originated in the United States, Italy and Spain. The cDNA or gDNA used as material had been derived from T cells, B-cell-depleted T cells, or PBMCs.

Authors' processing steps: Reference gene primer amplification gave estimated nucleated cell counts. Method: immunoSEQ multiplex PCR; TCRdb's copy keeps in-frame clones and lacks some. The V and J calls and clone size are taken from that table; D and trimming were inferred from the DNA. The repertoire holds approximately 170,000 clones, with about four fifths as singletons. The germline V gene has CDR1 SGHRS and CDR2 YFSETQ. The length of the CDR3 is 13 residues. Deletions cut 0 bases from V and 6 bases from J, with 9 bases between. The clonotype originates from a woman at least 80 years old with active or convalescent COVID-19. The sample taken for sequencing was peripheral blood. V usage is TRBV5-1 and J usage is TRBJ1-2; tentatively, D is TRBD1 (5 bases). CDR3 amino acids: CASSLGGDDGYTF. CDR3 DNA: TGCGCCAGCAGCTTGGGGGGCGATGATGGCTACACCTTC.